A single sample gave rise to the 25 T cell receptor beta chains below, sequenced in a study of response to subunit inactivated influenza vaccine. One entry per CDR3 protein, called by TCRdb with MiXCR from the RT-PCR reads. The sample shows more than 600,000 distinct CDR3 sequences, approximately 18% of them seen only once. Sequencing used PBMCs from blood, obtained roughly 5 days after vaccination. These receptors all stem from a man in his fifties who received an inactivated influenza vaccine.

V is TRBV12-3 or TRBV12-4 and J is TRBJ2-2, with 8 positions matching TRBD1. The length of the CDR3 is 15 residues. V gave up 3 bases and J gave up 4 bases; unmatched junction bases: 4. The CDR3 loop reads CASSLRTGRTGELFF. The DNA of the CDR3 is TGTGCCAGCAGTTTGCGGACAGGGCGCACCGGGGAGCTGTTTTTT.

This clonotype was observed a few times. The chain uses TRBV12-3 or TRBV12-4 and TRBJ2-1; 8 bases map to TRBD2. This CDR3 region has 14 residues. The ends lost 4 bases at V and 7 bases at J; junction bases unmatched: 6. CDR3 loop: CASSSGLAQNEQFF. CDR3 nucleotide sequence: TGTGCCAGCAGTTCCGGACTAGCCCAAAATGAGCAGTTCTTC.

The gene calls are TRBV9 and TRBJ2-7; no clear D. The V end lost 7 bases, the J end lost 3 bases, and 11 bases lay between the germline ends. Looked up from germline, CDR1 is SGDLS and CDR2 is YYNGEE. This CDR3 region has 12 residues. The CDR3 DNA follows: TGTGCCAGCGGCACAGACCTCTACGAGCAGTACTTC. It yields the protein CASGTDLYEQYF.

This clonotype was picked up a small number of times. This chain uses TRBV7-6 with TRBJ2-1, with TRBD1 as a possible D gene (6 bases). V was cut by 2 bases and J by 9 bases, with 26 bases left in between. Germline lookup yields CDR1 SGHVS and CDR2 FNYEAQ. The CDR3 is 18 amino acids. CDR3 DNA: TGTGCCAGCAGCTTACGGCCCAGGGGCCAAAGGGCACACACTGAGCAGTTCTTC. Protein sequence: CASSLRPRGQRAHTEQFF.

This clonotype was seen a few times. This chain connects TRBV14 to TRBJ2-7; 12 bases match TRBD2. Trimming at V came to 5 bases and at J to 2 bases, leaving 1 base not matched to a gene. Germline V gene data show CDR1 as SGHDN and CDR2 as FVKESK. The CDR3 runs to 14 residues. The CDR3 sequence is CASSGLAGTYEQYF. CDR3 nucleotides: TGTGCCAGCAGCGGACTAGCGGGAACCTACGAGCAGTACTTC. Full variable domain (outside the CDR3, taken from reference TRBV14 and TRBJ2-7): EAGVTQFPSHSVIEKGQTVTLRCDPISGHDNLYWYRRVMGKEIKFLLHFVKESKQDESGMPNNRFLAERTGGTYSTLKVQPAELEDSGVYFCASSGLAGTYEQYFGPGTRLTVT.

The rearrangement links TRBV7-2 to TRBJ2-1; D not resolved. V dropped 2 bases and J dropped 8 bases, with 4 bases sitting between them. Germline lookup yields CDR1 SGHTA and CDR2 FQGNSA. The CDR3 is made up of 11 amino acids. The CDR3 is CASSLPYEQFF. The CDR3 region has the DNA TGTGCCAGCAGCTTACCCTATGAGCAGTTCTTC.

J is TRBJ2-2 and V is TRBV29-1; perhaps TRBD2 as D (6 bases). Germline values: CDR1 SQVTM, CDR2 ANQGSEA. Trimming cost V 5 bases and J 2 bases, with 12 bases left between them. The CDR3 totals 14 residues. This chain's CDR3 is CSVSGGDNTGELFF. The CDR3 DNA follows: TGCAGCGTTTCTGGCGGGGACAACACCGGGGAGCTGTTTTTT.

The chain carries TRBV25-1 and TRBJ2-1, with TRBD2 identical over 9 bases. V shed 4 bases and J 6 bases; nucleotides not matched to a gene: 10. Germline CDR1 reads MGHDK; CDR2 reads SYGVNS. CDR3 length equals 16 residues. CDR3 in DNA: TGTGCCAGCAGTGGGTCCCTGGGACTAGCTTCCAATGAGCAGTTCTTC. It is translated as CASSGSLGLASNEQFF.

The chain combines TRBV20-1 with TRBJ2-7, with D possibly matching TRBD2 (6 bases). There are 15 residues in the CDR3. V gave up 0 bases and J gave up 2 bases, with 14 bases separating them. Germline loops: CDR1 DFQATT, CDR2 SNEGSKA (reference sequence). The CDR3 DNA follows: TGCAGTGCTAGAGACACTAGCTCCTACACCTACGAGCAGTACTTC. This encodes CSARDTSSYTYEQYF.

In this sample, this clonotype turned up a few times. The chain is built from TRBV7-2 and TRBJ2-7; tentatively, D is TRBD1 (6 bases). CDR1 is SGHTA and CDR2 is FQGNSA in the germline V gene. Deletions cut 5 bases from V and 6 bases from J, with 17 bases between. The CDR3 loop spans 14 amino acids. The CDR3 nucleotides read TGTGCCAGCAGCCCCCTCCACAGGGCCCTCGAGCAGTACTTC. This translates into CASSPLHRALEQYF.

The CDR3 region is CASSWSTSGSDADTQYF. Written as DNA, the CDR3 is TGTGCCAGCAGTTGGTCCACTAGCGGGAGTGACGCAGATACGCAGTATTTT. The chain couples TRBV6-2 or TRBV6-3 to TRBJ2-3; the match to TRBD2 covers 11 bases. The CDR3 spans 17 residues. Germline CDR1 reads MNHEY; CDR2 reads SVGEGT. V shed 4 bases and J 4 bases; nucleotides not matched to a gene: 10.

This clonotype turned up a few times. J is TRBJ2-7 and V is TRBV25-1, with no clear D. Germline-derived CDR1 and CDR2 are MGHDK and SYGVNS. Trimming pared 3 bases from V and 2 bases from J, leaving 8 bases between. The CDR3 is 13 amino acids. CDR3 protein: CASSDSNPYEQYF. CDR3 DNA sequence: TGTGCCAGCAGTGACTCAAATCCCTACGAGCAGTACTTC.

The V and J genes are TRBV4-1 and TRBJ2-3; D call uncertain. The V gene lost 4 bases and the J gene lost 1 base, with 15 bases spanning the gap. CDR3 size: 16 residues. Germline lookup yields CDR1 MGHRA and CDR2 YSYEKL. Written as DNA, the CDR3 is TGCGCCAGCAGCCCCCTCGGAAGTTGGGGCACAGATACGCAGTATTTT. Its protein product is CASSPLGSWGTDTQYF.

The chain joins TRBV20-1 to TRBJ1-1; D uncertain. The CDR3 extends over 12 amino acids. Looked up from germline, CDR1 is DFQATT and CDR2 is SNEGSKA (reference sequence). Trimming took 2 bases from V and 6 from J, leaving 10 bases between them. Here the CDR3 reads CSARYLQSEAFF. The CDR3 coding sequence is TGCAGTGCTAGATACTTACAGTCTGAAGCTTTCTTT.

This clonotype appeared a few times. The rearrangement joins TRBV5-8 to TRBJ2-2; D is unclear. CDR3 length: 15 amino acids. CDR1 is SGHTS, CDR2 YDEGEE, per germline. The ends were cut back, 1 base at V and 2 bases at J, with 9 bases in the middle. The CDR3 spells CASSLTLLNTGELFF. DNA for the CDR3: TGTGCCAGCAGCTTGACCCTCCTCAACACCGGGGAGCTGTTTTTT.

This chain uses TRBV7-8 with TRBJ1-2; no reliable D call. V gave up 0 bases and J gave up 4 bases, with 18 bases separating them. There are 17 residues in the CDR3. CDR1 is SGHVS, CDR2 FQNEAQ, per germline. CDR3 in amino acids: CASSLAGQPLQPYGYTF. The CDR3 DNA is TGTGCCAGCAGCTTAGCAGGCCAGCCCCTACAGCCCTATGGCTACACCTTC.

This clonotype was seen repeatedly, ten times or more. The chain links TRBV5-1 to TRBJ2-7; the match to TRBD1 covers 8 bases. CDR1 is SGHRS, CDR2 YFSETQ, per germline. J lost 3 bases, V lost 2 bases, and 10 bases had no gene match. This CDR3 has 16 residues. The DNA of the CDR3 is TGCGCCAGCAGCTTTCAACCGGGACAGGATTACTACGAGCAGTACTTC. This gives the protein CASSFQPGQDYYEQYF.

The rearrangement joins TRBV10-3 to TRBJ1-2; possible D gene TRBD1, 5 bases. CDR1 and CDR2 (germline): ENHRY, SYGVKD. The V gene lost 4 bases and the J gene lost 4 bases, with 10 bases spanning the gap. The CDR3 totals 13 residues. The CDR3 protein is CAISGGKSYGYTF. The CDR3 DNA sequence: TGTGCCATCAGTGGGGGGAAGAGCTATGGCTACACCTTC.

The chain uses TRBV20-1 and TRBJ2-4; 10 positions match TRBD2. This CDR3 comprises 14 residues. The V and J ends lost 3 bases and 8 bases, in that order; junction bases with no gene match: 7. Germline CDR1 is DFQATT and CDR2 is SNEGSKA (reference sequence). The CDR3 spells CSASGSGGWDIQYF. The CDR3 nucleotides read TGCAGTGCTAGTGGTAGCGGGGGGTGGGACATTCAGTACTTC.

This clonotype was observed a few times. V gene TRBV4-2 combines with J gene TRBJ2-7; 10 bases are a match to TRBD1. Germline V CDR1 and CDR2: LGHNA, YNFKEQ. The CDR3 spans 15 residues. V shed 4 bases and J 4 bases; nucleotides not matched to a gene: 7. CDR3 amino acids: CASSPYGTGEYEQYF. The CDR3 DNA sequence: TGTGCCAGCAGCCCCTATGGGACAGGGGAATACGAGCAGTACTTC.

The rearrangement uses TRBV20-1 and TRBJ2-7, with D perhaps TRBD2 (5 bases). Trimming shortened V by 3 bases and J by 0 bases, and 9 bases separated the two germline ends. The CDR3 consists of 13 residues. Looked up from germline, CDR1 is DFQATT and CDR2 is SNEGSKA (reference sequence). The CDR3 coding sequence is TGCAGTGCTAGTAAGGACTCCTCCTACGAGCAGTACTTC. This gives the protein CSASKDSSYEQYF.

The chain links TRBV9 to TRBJ1-6; D is uncertain. The CDR3 runs 14 residues. Trimming pared 4 bases from V and 9 bases from J, leaving 14 bases between. CDR1 is SGDLS, CDR2 YYNGEE, per germline. CDR3 amino acids: CASSYRAEGSPLHF. CDR3 nucleotide sequence: TGTGCCAGCAGCTACCGGGCAGAAGGTTCACCCCTCCACTTT.

In its sample, this clonotype was seen a few times. The genes are TRBV7-3 and TRBJ2-1; D remains unclear. The CDR3 covers 16 residues. V was trimmed by 2 bases and J by 5 bases, leaving 16 bases between them. CDR1 and CDR2 (germline): SGHTA, FQGTGA. The CDR3 sequence: CASSLASPILDNEQFF. DNA for the CDR3: TGTGCCAGCAGCTTAGCCAGCCCCATACTTGACAATGAGCAGTTCTTC.

This clonotype was counted at least ten times. V gene TRBV5-1 combines with J gene TRBJ1-2; TRBD1 is a possible D gene (5 bases). The germline V gene encodes CDR1 SGHRS and CDR2 YFSETQ. The CDR3 covers 14 residues. V lost 4 bases and J lost 2, with 12 bases in between. CDR3 in DNA: TGCGCCAGCAGCACTGCCGGGACCAACTATGGCTACACCTTC. Encoded protein: CASSTAGTNYGYTF. Full variable domain (rest looked up from reference TRBV5-1 and TRBJ1-2): KAGVTQTPRYLIKTRGQQVTLSCSPISGHRSVSWYQQTPGQGLQFLFEYFSETQRNKGNFPGRFSGRQFSNSRSEMNVSTLELGDSALYLCASSTAGTNYGYTFGSGTRLTVV.

This clonotype was seen ten or more times. The rearrangement uses TRBV6-6 and TRBJ2-3; 11 bases map to TRBD2. The CDR3 totals 14 residues. The germline V gene encodes CDR1 MNHNY and CDR2 SVGAGI (reference sequence). The V gene end was trimmed by 7 bases and the J gene end by 6 bases; junction bases not matched to a gene: 6. This CDR3 reads CASTLAGGRDTQYF. CDR3 bases: TGTGCCAGCACCTTAGCGGGAGGGAGGGATACGCAGTATTTT.